These 9 T cell receptor beta chains were all obtained from the same sample, sequenced in a study of cytomegalovirus exposure and HLA in healthy donors. The PCR contained 60 Vbeta and 13 Jbeta primers. Some clones are missing from TCRdb's copy, which holds only in-frame ones; the method was immunoSEQ multiplex PCR. Of under 150,000 clones detected, over 60% appear once; the ten largest clones hold 6.3%. Input material: PBMCs. The receptors derive from a woman in her thirties or forties in good health and CMV-seronegative.

The chain couples TRBV11-2 to TRBJ2-7; D is possibly TRBD2 (6 bases). Trimming removed 0 bases at V and 6 bases at J, with 6 bases between. This CDR3 spans 12 amino acids. Germline V lookup: CDR1 SGHAT, CDR2 FQNNGV. CDR3 sequence (DNA): TGTGCCAGCAGCTTAGAGGGGGGCGAGCAGTACTTC. Encoded protein: CASSLEGGEQYF.

The chain uses TRBV19 and TRBJ1-1, with unresolved D. Germline loops: CDR1 LNHDA, CDR2 SQIVND (reference sequence). There are 13 residues in the CDR3. Trimming took 5 bases from V and 1 from J, leaving 8 bases between them. The CDR3 here is CASSVQKNTEAFF. The CDR3 DNA reads as TGTGCCAGTAGTGTACAGAAGAACACTGAAGCTTTCTTT.

The chain is built from TRBV9 and TRBJ2-1; 11 nucleotides line up with TRBD2. CDR1 is SGDLS and CDR2 is YYNGEE in the germline V gene. The V and J ends lost 4 bases and 2 bases, in that order; junction bases with no gene match: 5. The CDR3 is made up of 16 amino acids. The CDR3 DNA reads TGTGCCAGCAGCCCAGGACTAGCGGGCGCCTACAATGAGCAGTTCTTC. It translates to CASSPGLAGAYNEQFF.

This clone came up once. An end of the junction does not agree with germline; a read error may underlie this. This chain joins TRBV7-9 and TRBJ1-2, with D perhaps TRBD1 (6 bases). CDR3 length: 15 residues. Germline V lookup: CDR1 SEHNR, CDR2 FQNEAQ (reference sequence). CDR3 bases: TGTTCCAGCAGCTCAGGGGCCCTCCGAGGCTATGGCTACACCTTC. It codes for CSSSSGALRGYGYTF.

This chain joins TRBV5-4 and TRBJ2-1, with 8 bases that match TRBD1. CDR3 length: 15 amino acids. CDR1 is SGHNT, CDR2 YYREEE, per germline (reference sequence). V was clipped by 5 bases and J by 0 bases; unmatched bases: 4. In nucleotides, the CDR3 is TGTGCCAGCAGGCGGGACAGGCTCTCCTACAATGAGCAGTTCTTC. This gives the protein CASRRDRLSYNEQFF.

The CDR3: CARSGGPDNEQFF. In DNA form, the CDR3 reads TGTGCCAGGTCCGGGGGGCCCGACAATGAGCAGTTCTTC. The genes are TRBV19 and TRBJ2-1; perhaps TRBD2 as D (7 bases). V gave up 9 bases and J gave up 5 bases, with 14 bases separating them. Germline V gene data show CDR1 as LNHDA and CDR2 as SQIVND (reference sequence). The CDR3 consists of 13 residues. Full variable domain (outside the CDR3, taken from reference TRBV19 and TRBJ2-1): DGGITQSPKYLFRKEGQNVTLSCEQNLNHDAMYWYRQDPGQGLRLIYYSQIVNDFQKGDIAEGYSVSREKKESFPLTVTSAQKNPTAFYLCARSGGPDNEQFFGPGTRLTVL.

The chain is built from TRBV18 and TRBJ2-3, with 16 nucleotides matching TRBD2. Unmatched junction bases numbered 8, after V lost 3 bases and J lost 2 bases. CDR1 is KGHSH and CDR2 is LQKENI in the germline V gene. The CDR3 runs 19 residues. The CDR3 DNA reads as TGTGCCAGCTCACCCCTCACCGGGACTAGCGGGAGGGTCACAGATACGCAGTATTTT. Protein product: CASSPLTGTSGRVTDTQYF. The variable domain in full, with the rest retrieved from reference TRBV18 and TRBJ2-3, is NAGVMQNPRHLVRRRGQEARLRCSPMKGHSHVYWYRQLPEEGLKFMVYLQKENIIDESGMPKERFSAEFPKEGPSILRIQQVVRGDSAAYFCASSPLTGTSGRVTDTQYFGPGTRLTVL.

The V call is TRBV11-2, the J call TRBJ1-6; D not resolved. The CDR3 loop spans 13 amino acids. Trimming took 0 bases from V and 11 from J, leaving 8 bases between them. The germline V gene encodes CDR1 SGHAT and CDR2 FQNNGV. CDR3 nucleotides: TGTGCCAGCAGCTTAGAACAGTCCGCACCCCTCCACTTT. Amino acids: CASSLEQSAPLHF.

Concerning this clone: Germline is not matched at one junction end, which may reflect a read error. The chain has TRBV2 and TRBJ2-2; 13 positions match TRBD2. The CDR3 contains 17 residues. Looked up from germline, CDR1 is SNHLY and CDR2 is FYNNEI. CDR3 region: CARSGKLAGGPAGELFF. The CDR3 DNA reads as TGTGCCAGAAGTGGTAAACTAGCGGGAGGGCCTGCCGGGGAGCTGTTTTTT.